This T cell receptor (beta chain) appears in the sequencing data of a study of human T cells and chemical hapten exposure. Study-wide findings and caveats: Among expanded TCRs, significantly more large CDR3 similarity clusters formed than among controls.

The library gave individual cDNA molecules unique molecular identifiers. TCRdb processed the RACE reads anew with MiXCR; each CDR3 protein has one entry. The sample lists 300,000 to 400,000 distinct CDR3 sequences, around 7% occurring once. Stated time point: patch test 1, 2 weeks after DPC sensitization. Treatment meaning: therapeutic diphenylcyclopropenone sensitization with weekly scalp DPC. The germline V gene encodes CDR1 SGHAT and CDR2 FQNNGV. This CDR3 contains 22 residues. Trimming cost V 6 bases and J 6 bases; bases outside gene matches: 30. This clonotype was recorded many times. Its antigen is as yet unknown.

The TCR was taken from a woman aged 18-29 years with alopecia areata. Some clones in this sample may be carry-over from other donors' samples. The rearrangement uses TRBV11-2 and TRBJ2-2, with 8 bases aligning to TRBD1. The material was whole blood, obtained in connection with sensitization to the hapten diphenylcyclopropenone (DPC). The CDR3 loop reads CASSRLTQGYFPGGAKAGELFF. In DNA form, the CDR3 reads TGTGCCAGCAGTCGACTGACACAGGGGTATTTCCCAGGGGGCGCAAAGGCCGGGGAGCTGTTTTTT.